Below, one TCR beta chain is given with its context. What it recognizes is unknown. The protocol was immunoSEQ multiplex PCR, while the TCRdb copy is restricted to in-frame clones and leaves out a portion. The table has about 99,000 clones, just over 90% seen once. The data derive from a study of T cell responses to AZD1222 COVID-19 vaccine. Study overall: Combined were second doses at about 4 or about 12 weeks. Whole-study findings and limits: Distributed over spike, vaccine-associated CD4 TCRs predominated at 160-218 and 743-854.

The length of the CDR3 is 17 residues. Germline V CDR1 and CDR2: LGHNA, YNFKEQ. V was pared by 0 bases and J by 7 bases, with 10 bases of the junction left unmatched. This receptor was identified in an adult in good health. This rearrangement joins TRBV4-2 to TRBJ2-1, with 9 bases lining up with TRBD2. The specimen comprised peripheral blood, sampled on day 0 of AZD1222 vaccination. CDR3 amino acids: CASSQEASGATLNEQFF. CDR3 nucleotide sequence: TGTGCCAGCAGCCAAGAAGCTAGCGGGGCTACACTAAATGAGCAGTTCTTC.